These 11 T cell receptor beta chains were sequenced from one sample in a study of shared clonotypes between healthy human individuals. TCRdb's table, derived via immunoSEQ multiplex PCR, lists solely in-frame clones and lacks some. Of some 2,000,000 clones in the sample, around 95% are singletons; the top ten hold around 0.13%. Sequencing was carried out using naive CD4+ T cells sorted from blood. The subset was: CD45RA+ positively selected. The receptors come from a man in his late teens or twenties in good health.

The chain uses TRBV2 and TRBJ2-3; 8 bases agree with TRBD2. Trimming at V came to 6 bases and at J to 6 bases, leaving 5 bases not matched to a gene. The CDR3 is made up of 13 amino acids. Germline V gene data show CDR1 as SNHLY and CDR2 as FYNNEI. Here the CDR3 DNA reads TGTGCCAGCAGAAAACTAGCGGCGGATACGCAGTATTTT. This codes for CASRKLAADTQYF.

The chain employs TRBV19 and TRBJ1-6; TRBD1 matches at 7 bases. The CDR3 runs 15 residues. The germline V gene encodes CDR1 LNHDA and CDR2 SQIVND (reference sequence). Trimming took 4 bases from V and 6 from J; bases not matched to a gene: 6. The CDR3 DNA follows: TGTGCCAGTAGTACCGGGACAGCCAGTAATTCACCCCTCCACTTT. Amino acids: CASSTGTASNSPLHF.

A single count supports this clone. The V and J genes are TRBV5-1 and TRBJ2-7; 14 positions match TRBD2. CDR1 and CDR2 (germline): SGHRS, YFSETQ. This CDR3 has 17 amino acids. Trimming removed 3 bases from V and 2 bases from J; junction bases left unmatched: 7. The CDR3 DNA reads as TGCGCCAGCAGCTCCGGACTAGCGGGGGGTACTCCCTACGAGCAGTACTTC. It is translated as CASSSGLAGGTPYEQYF.

With respect to this clone: An end of the junction differs from the germline gene, which may be a read error. J is TRBJ2-7 and V is TRBV4-3; perhaps TRBD1 as D (7 bases). There are 15 residues in the CDR3. CDR1 and CDR2 from the germline V gene are LGHNA and YSLEER. The CDR3 DNA sequence: TGCGCCAGCAGCCAACACGACAGGGACTTCACCGAGCGGTACTTC. Amino acids: CASSQHDRDFTERYF.

This clone was counted a few times. This chain uses TRBV6-5 with TRBJ1-5, with D maybe TRBD1 (5 bases). CDR1 is MNHEY and CDR2 is SVGAGI in the germline V gene. The CDR3 length is 14 residues. V dropped 6 bases and J dropped 6 bases, with 15 bases sitting between them. CDR3 region: CASRPGQDRQPQHF. CDR3 nucleotide sequence: TGTGCCAGCAGGCCGGGGCAGGATCGTCAGCCCCAGCATTTT.

The CDR3 loop reads CASSLNGENTGELFF. CDR3 DNA: TGTGCCAGCAGCTTAAACGGGGAAAACACCGGGGAGCTGTTTTTT. The chain carries TRBV7-6 and TRBJ2-2, with D possibly being TRBD2 (5 bases). V was cut by 2 bases and J by 2 bases, with 9 bases left in between. The CDR3 runs to 15 residues. Germline CDR1 and CDR2: SGHVS and FNYEAQ.

The table lists this clone with a count of one. This sequence joins TRBV15 and TRBJ2-1; 7 bases line up with TRBD2. The CDR3 spans 17 residues. Germline loops: CDR1 LNHNV, CDR2 YYDKDF (reference sequence). V shed 0 bases and J 7 bases; nucleotides not matched to a gene: 12. CDR3 sequence: CATSRDFLAGVKNEQFF. For the CDR3, the DNA is TGTGCCACCAGCAGAGATTTTCTGGCGGGGGTTAAGAATGAGCAGTTCTTC.

This clone came up once. The rearrangement links TRBV4-1 to TRBJ2-2, with D perhaps assigned TRBD1 or TRBD2 (5 bases each). Germline CDR1 and CDR2: MGHRA and YSYEKL. The CDR3 consists of 15 residues. V lost 4 bases, J lost 0 bases, and 9 bases lay in between. The CDR3 is CASSPLGANTGELFF. As DNA, the CDR3 is TGCGCCAGCAGCCCCTTGGGGGCGAACACCGGGGAGCTGTTTTTT.

J is TRBJ2-5 and V is TRBV10-3; D remains ambiguous. Germline values: CDR1 ENHRY, CDR2 SYGVKD. V lost 0 bases and J lost 4, with 15 bases in between. The CDR3 spans 16 residues. CDR3 DNA sequence: TGTGCCATCAGTGAGTCGATCGGTCCGGGTCGAGAGACCCAGTACTTC. Amino acids: CAISESIGPGRETQYF.

The V gene is TRBV9, the J gene TRBJ1-2; no clear D gene. Germline CDR1 and CDR2: SGDLS and YYNGEE. This CDR3 has 17 amino acids. V was shortened by 3 bases and J by 3 bases, with 21 bases between the two germline ends. The CDR3 nucleotides read TGTGCCAGCAGCGCTACCCTGCGAGGAGGGATCGACTATGGCTACACCTTC. Translating gives CASSATLRGGIDYGYTF.

To note about this clone: The DNA is omitted, as the CDR3 cannot be located on it reliably, and the CDR3 follows TCRdb's listing. The chain recombines TRBV5-4 with TRBJ1-2; the table's D call TRBD1 went unverified against the DNA. Germline V lookup: CDR1 SGHNT, CDR2 YYREEE (reference sequence). A total of 13 residues make up the CDR3, ends included. CDR3 region: CASSFGTGTLSTF.